Listed below are T cell receptor beta chains from one sample, sequenced in a study of T-cell reconstitution after alpha-beta-depleted transplantation in children. In TCRdb, the PCR reads were re-called with MiXCR into one record per CDR3 protein. The repertoire consists of around 580,000 distinct CDR3 sequences, with 27% occurring once and the leading ten covering 30% to 45%. The sequenced sample was PBMCs, obtained before TCRalphabeta/CD19-depleted stem cell transplant. These TCRs come from a boy under two years old with Wiskott-Aldrich syndrome, due to receive a stem cell transplant. Both conserved end residues are part of each CDR3. A D gene is named only where the DNA matches it firmly. Where a row states a size, it is once, few, many or the class of an expanded clone; other rows omit it.

>-|TRBJ2-5|-|TRBV11-2
CASSSRLEQETQYF
TGTGCCAGCAGCTCGAGACTAGAACAAGAGACCCAGTACTTC
>TRBD2|TRBJ2-5|-|TRBV7-6
CASSPRALAGEETQYF
TGTGCCAGCAGCCCGAGAGCACTAGCGGGAGAAGAGACCCAGTACTTC
>-|TRBJ1-1|-|TRBV29-1
CSVLLDGYEAFF
TGCAGCGTCCTACTCGACGGTTATGAAGCTTTCTTT
>TRBD2|TRBJ2-1|-|TRBV20-1
CSARLARGIFNEQFF
TGCAGTGCAAGACTAGCGAGGGGGATATTCAATGAGCAGTTCTTC
>-|TRBJ2-3|-|TRBV3-1
CACSQVADSTDTQYF
TGTGCCTGCAGCCAAGTTGCGGATAGCACAGATACGCAGTATTTT
>TRBD1|TRBJ1-2|few|TRBV6-1
CASSDRDRAYGYTF
TGTGCCAGCAGTGACCGGGACAGAGCCTATGGCTACACCTTC
>-|TRBJ2-1|few|TRBV13
CASRPGLSYNEQFF
TGTGCCAGCAGGCCAGGGCTCTCCTACAATGAGCAGTTCTTC
>TRBD2|TRBJ2-1|-|TRBV3-1
CASSQDHTSGEQFF
TGTGCCAGCAGCCAAGATCACACTAGCGGTGAGCAGTTCTTC
>-|TRBJ1-2|few|TRBV12-3/TRBV12-4
CASSLIQGGYGYTF
TGTGCCAGCAGCCTCATACAAGGAGGCTATGGCTACACCTTC
>-|TRBJ1-2|-|TRBV7-9
CASSSWGVGDYGYTF
TGTGCCAGCAGCTCGTGGGGCGTGGGGGACTATGGCTACACCTTC
>TRBD1|TRBJ1-1|-|TRBV27
CASSGDRRTEAFF
TGTGCCAGCAGTGGGGACAGGCGCACTGAAGCTTTCTTT
>-|TRBJ2-3|few|TRBV7-2
CASSFKAFNGDTQYF
TGTGCCAGCAGCTTTAAAGCGTTCAACGGAGATACGCAGTATTTT
>-|TRBJ1-5|few|TRBV28
CASSSGFHQPQHF
TGTGCCAGCAGTTCGGGGTTTCATCAGCCCCAGCATTTT
>TRBD2|TRBJ2-3|few|TRBV20-1
CSARDRREGRDTQYF
TGCAGTGCTAGAGATAGGCGGGAGGGCCGAGATACGCAGTATTTT
>-|TRBJ1-6|-|TRBV7-9
CASSLFSGGDSPLHF
TGTGCCAGCAGCTTATTTTCGGGAGGAGATTCACCCCTCCACTTT
>-|TRBJ2-5|-|TRBV2
CASSERAGRQEIQYF
TGTGCCAGCAGTGAAAGGGCGGGAAGACAAGAGATCCAGTACTTC
>-|TRBJ2-1|-|TRBV18
CASSIAGQLSYNEQFF
TGTGCCAGCTCCATAGCGGGACAGCTCTCCTACAATGAGCAGTTCTTC
>-|TRBJ2-7|-|TRBV27
CASSLQRLAYEQYF
TGTGCCAGCAGTTTACAGCGTCTAGCCTACGAGCAGTACTTC
>-|TRBJ2-1|-|TRBV11-2
CASRYPAGFRGRSSYNEQFF
TGTGCCAGCAGATACCCCGCGGGATTTAGGGGCCGAAGCTCCTACAATGAGCAGTTCTTC
>-|TRBJ2-5|-|TRBV29-1
CSVRTDKETQYF
TGCAGCGTCAGGACAGACAAAGAGACCCAGTACTTC
>-|TRBJ1-3|-|TRBV20-1
CSARQLRDTIYF
TGCAGTGCGAGGCAGCTTAGGGACACCATATATTTT
>TRBD2|TRBJ2-1|-|TRBV11-2
CASSLDGGASGRGEQFF
TGTGCCAGCAGCTTAGATGGGGGCGCTAGCGGGAGAGGTGAGCAGTTCTTC
>TRBD1|TRBJ2-3|-|TRBV7-9
CASIRTGDTDTQYF
TGTGCCAGCATCCGGACAGGCGATACAGATACGCAGTATTTT
>TRBD1|TRBJ2-4|many|TRBV7-9
CASSDDRGLAKNIQYF
TGTGCCAGCAGCGATGACAGGGGTCTAGCCAAAAACATTCAGTACTTC
>TRBD2|TRBJ2-3|-|TRBV15
CATSREEAGGPDTQYF
TGTGCCACCAGCAGAGAGGAAGCGGGAGGGCCAGATACGCAGTATTTT
>-|TRBJ1-1|-|TRBV10-3
CAISEPLRGRAFF
TGTGCCATCAGTGAGCCCCTGAGAGGTAGAGCTTTCTTT
>TRBD1|TRBJ1-1|-|TRBV5-1
CASSLSGTETNTEAFF
TGCGCCAGCAGCTTAAGTGGGACAGAGACTAACACTGAAGCTTTCTTT
>TRBD2|TRBJ2-3|-|TRBV4-2
CASSLQGSGPSTDTQYF
TGTGCCAGCAGCCTCCAGGGTAGCGGGCCTAGCACAGATACGCAGTATTTT
>-|TRBJ2-2|few|TRBV4-1
CASSHTVINTGELFF
TGCGCCAGCAGCCATACCGTTATAAACACCGGGGAGCTGTTTTTT
>TRBD2|TRBJ2-1|once|TRBV2
CASRSSGSYNEQFF
TGTGCCAGCAGATCTAGCGGCTCCTACAATGAGCAGTTCTTC
>-|TRBJ2-1|-|TRBV2
CASTRGGSSDEQFF
TGTGCCAGCACGAGGGGGGGGAGTTCGGATGAGCAGTTCTTC
>TRBD1|TRBJ1-2|-|TRBV7-2
CASSLRQGGGYGYTF
TGTGCCAGCAGCTTACGACAGGGCGGGGGATATGGCTACACCTTC
>-|TRBJ2-3|-|TRBV11-2
CASSPTPQPIDTQYF
TGTGCCAGCAGCCCCACCCCCCAGCCCATAGATACGCAGTATTTT
>TRBD2|TRBJ2-1|few|TRBV10-3
CACAAGGPLYNEQFF
TGTGCCTGCGCAGCGGGAGGGCCACTCTACAATGAGCAGTTCTTC
>-|TRBJ2-7|-|TRBV7-2
CASSPSAGLGVFYEQYF
TGTGCCAGCAGCCCATCCGCCGGACTGGGGGTCTTTTACGAGCAGTACTTC
>-|TRBJ2-7|few|TRBV12-3/TRBV12-4
CASSFGRPEYEQYF
TGTGCCAGCAGTTTCGGCCGGCCTGAGTACGAGCAGTACTTC
>-|TRBJ1-1|-|TRBV20-1
CSARDLNTEAFF
TGCAGTGCTAGAGATCTGAACACTGAAGCTTTCTTT
>-|TRBJ2-5|few|TRBV29-1
CSVDVEGWETQYF
TGCAGCGTTGATGTGGAGGGTTGGGAGACCCAGTACTTC
>TRBD2|TRBJ2-5|-|TRBV20-1
CSARISGSRQETQYF
TGCAGTGCTAGGATAAGCGGGAGCCGGCAAGAGACCCAGTACTTC
>-|TRBJ2-3|few|TRBV24-1
CASRGDADTQYF
TGTGCCTCGAGAGGGGACGCAGATACGCAGTATTTT
>-|TRBJ1-4|once|TRBV18
CASSLQQGYEKLFF
TGTGCCAGCTCACTACAACAGGGATATGAAAAACTGTTTTTT
>-|TRBJ2-7|-|TRBV4-1
CASSQEDRRGNEQYF
TGCGCCAGCAGCCAAGAGGACAGGCGGGGGAACGAGCAGTACTTC
>TRBD1|TRBJ2-7|-|TRBV7-9
CASSGGQGPYEQYF
TGTGCCAGCAGCGGGGGACAGGGCCCCTACGAGCAGTACTTC
>-|TRBJ2-7|-|TRBV7-6
CASSLAGHNEQYF
TGTGCCAGCAGCTTAGCAGGGCATAACGAGCAGTACTTC
>TRBD2|TRBJ2-7|few|TRBV5-1
CASSQRTSTIYEQYF
TGCGCCAGCTCCCAACGGACTAGTACTATCTACGAGCAGTACTTC